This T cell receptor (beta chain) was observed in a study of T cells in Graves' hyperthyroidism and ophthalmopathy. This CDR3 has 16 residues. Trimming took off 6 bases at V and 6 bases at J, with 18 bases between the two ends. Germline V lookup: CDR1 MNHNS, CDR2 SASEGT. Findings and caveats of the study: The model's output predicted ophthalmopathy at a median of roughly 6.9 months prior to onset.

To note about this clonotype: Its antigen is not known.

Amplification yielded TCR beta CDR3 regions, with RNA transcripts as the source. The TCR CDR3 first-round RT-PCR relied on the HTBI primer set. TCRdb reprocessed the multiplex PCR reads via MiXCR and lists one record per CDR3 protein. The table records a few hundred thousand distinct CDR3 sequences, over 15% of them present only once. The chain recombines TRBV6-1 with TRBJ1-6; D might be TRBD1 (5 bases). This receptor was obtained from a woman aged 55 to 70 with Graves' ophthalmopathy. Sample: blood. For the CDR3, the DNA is TGTGCCAGCAGGGGGAACAGGTCGCCCGTTAATTCACCCCTCCACTTT. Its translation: CASRGNRSPVNSPLHF.